This entry features one TCR beta chain sequence. Data came from immunoSEQ multiplex PCR; TCRdb stores just in-frame clones and leaves some out. Among some 2,000,000 clones listed, 85% to 95% were seen once. This sample is drawn from a study of shared clonotypes between healthy human individuals. V dropped 4 bases and J dropped 0; count of bases not matched to a gene: 5. This CDR3 is built from 17 residues. CDR1 is SGDLS and CDR2 is YYNGEE in the germline V gene. This TCR derives from a man aged 18-30 years in good health. Input material: naive CD4+ T cells sorted from blood. Sample subset: CD45RA+ positively selected. V usage is TRBV9 and J usage is TRBJ2-1; 12 bases are shared with TRBD2. The CDR3 reads CASSPTSGGGSYNEQFF. The CDR3, as DNA: TGTGCCAGCAGCCCGACTAGCGGGGGTGGCTCCTACAATGAGCAGTTCTTC.